The next 26 T cell receptor beta chains were all read from a single sample in a study of identical twins. TCRdb re-derived calls from the 5' RACE reads in MiXCR, one entry per CDR3 protein. The sample has 550,000 to 800,000 distinct CDR3 sequences, about 7% seen once. These data were likewise used in another study, on yellow fever vaccine responses in identical twins.

Sequencing was done on a sample of PBMCs. These receptors were taken from a woman younger than 30 in good health.

There are many counts of this clonotype. The chain has TRBV9 and TRBJ2-5, with D possibly called TRBD1 or TRBD2 (6 bases each). The CDR3 sequence is 16 residues long. Trimming cost V 0 bases and J 0 bases, with 12 bases left between them. Germline V gene data show CDR1 as SGDLS and CDR2 as YYNGEE. The CDR3 here is CASSVGGGGNQETQYF. The CDR3 DNA sequence: TGTGCCAGCAGCGTAGGCGGAGGGGGGAACCAAGAGACCCAGTACTTC.

A few counts support this clonotype. CDR3 in amino acids: CASSQVPEGNQPQHF. The CDR3 DNA sequence: TGCGCCAGCAGCCAAGTCCCGGAGGGCAATCAGCCCCAGCATTTT. The rearrangement joins TRBV4-1 to TRBJ1-5; D ambiguous. V shed 1 base and J shed 2 bases, with 9 bases lying between them. Per the germline V gene, CDR1 is MGHRA and CDR2 is YSYEKL. The CDR3 is made up of 15 amino acids.

This clonotype was observed at least ten times. This chain joins TRBV7-8 and TRBJ2-5; perhaps TRBD1 as D (6 bases). Germline V gene lookup returns CDR1 SGHVS and CDR2 FQNEAQ. CDR3 length equals 14 residues. V lost 5 bases to trimming and J lost 2 bases, with 12 bases between them. The CDR3 DNA follows: TGTGCCAGCAGCCACTCCGGGACACAAGAGACCCAGTACTTC. Translated: CASSHSGTQETQYF.

This clonotype came up a few times. The chain couples TRBV20-1 to TRBJ2-7; TRBD1 agrees at 7 bases. Germline-derived CDR1 and CDR2 are DFQATT and SNEGSKA (reference sequence). With 8 bases clipped from V and 0 bases from J, the junction kept 19 bases outside the gene matches. The CDR3 runs to 17 residues. The CDR3 DNA reads TGCAGTCCCTCTACTATTGGAGGTCCAGGGGGCTCCTACGAGCAGTACTTC. Encoded protein: CSPSTIGGPGGSYEQYF.

CDR3 in DNA: TGTGCCACCAGCAGACAACCGGGACTAGCGGGGCCTGAGCAGTTCTTC. Translated: CATSRQPGLAGPEQFF. The chain joins TRBV15 to TRBJ2-1, with 13 bases lining up with TRBD2. Looked up from germline, CDR1 is LNHNV and CDR2 is YYDKDF (reference sequence). The V and J ends lost 2 bases and 9 bases, in that order; junction bases with no gene match: 7. The CDR3 sequence is 16 residues long.

This clonotype has just a few counts. The V and J genes are TRBV10-2 and TRBJ2-1; D perhaps matches TRBD2 (6 bases). Per germline, CDR1 WSHSY and CDR2 SAAADI. Trimming cost V 5 bases and J 2 bases, with 10 bases left between them. This CDR3 spans 14 amino acids. For the CDR3, the DNA is TGCGCCAGCAGTCGGGACTTAGCCTACAATGAGCAGTTCTTC. Amino acids: CASSRDLAYNEQFF.

Only a few counts were recorded for this clonotype. This sequence joins TRBV29-1 and TRBJ2-1; 7 bases line up with TRBD1. CDR1 and CDR2 from the germline V gene are SQVTM and ANQGSEA. V dropped 4 bases and J dropped 2; count of bases not matched to a gene: 8. CDR3 length equals 15 residues. The CDR3 bases are TGCAGCGTTGGAGGGGGCCAAGGGGCCTACAATGAGCAGTTCTTC. It yields the protein CSVGGGQGAYNEQFF.

This clonotype was recorded many times. The rearrangement links TRBV10-3 to TRBJ1-2; no firm D call. This CDR3 region has 17 residues. V dropped 2 bases and J dropped 0 bases, with 16 bases sitting between them. Germline CDR1 reads ENHRY; CDR2 reads SYGVKD. The CDR3 DNA sequence: TGTGCCATCAGTGAGGGCGGGTCAAGCGGAACTAACTATGGCTACACCTTC. It encodes CAISEGGSSGTNYGYTF.

Ten or more counts support this clonotype. The chain links TRBV12-3 or TRBV12-4 to TRBJ2-6; D is uncertain. V was cut by 3 bases and J by 2 bases, with 8 bases left in between. The CDR3 is 15 residues long. The CDR3 DNA is TGTGCCAGCAGTTTTGTGGGCGCTGGGGCCAACGTCCTGACTTTC. Protein: CASSFVGAGANVLTF.

This clonotype was counted many times. For the CDR3, the DNA is TGTGCCACCAGCAGAGGCTCCGCCGGGACTGGCACAGATACGCAGTATTTT. This codes for CATSRGSAGTGTDTQYF. The chain joins TRBV15 to TRBJ2-3, with D perhaps TRBD2 (6 bases). Germline CDR1 reads LNHNV; CDR2 reads YYDKDF (reference sequence). The germline V and J ends were trimmed by 1 base and 1 base, with 15 bases remaining between them. The CDR3 extends over 17 amino acids.

This clonotype was observed many times. The chain has TRBV29-1 and TRBJ2-7; no definite D call. The V gene's germline CDR1 is SQVTM and CDR2 ANQGSEA. This CDR3 spans 15 amino acids. The V gene lost 0 bases and the J gene lost 0 bases, with 12 bases spanning the gap. The CDR3 loop is CSVEDPAGNSYEQYF. The DNA for the CDR3 is TGCAGCGTTGAAGATCCTGCAGGTAACTCCTACGAGCAGTACTTC.

This clonotype has a count of ten or more. This CDR3 is CASSVRGGTGELFF. The CDR3 DNA is TGTGCCAGCAGCGTCAGGGGGGGGACCGGGGAGCTGTTTTTT. The V call is TRBV11-2, the J call TRBJ2-2; D may correspond to TRBD1 or TRBD2 (7 bases each). Germline CDR1 SGHAT, CDR2 FQNNGV. There are 14 residues in the CDR3. V lost 5 bases and J 5 bases, leaving 12 bases between the germline ends. The full variable domain, in which reference TRBV11-2 and TRBJ2-2 provide the parts outside the CDR3, is EAGVAQSPRYKIIEKRQSVAFWCNPISGHATLYWYQQILGQGPKLLIQFQNNGVVDDSQLPKDRFSAERLKGVDSTLKIQPAKLEDSAVYLCASSVRGGTGELFFGEGSRLTVL.

The sample holds many counts of this clonotype. The chain employs TRBV7-9 and TRBJ1-2, with no clear D. This CDR3 contains 12 residues. Trimming cost V 3 bases and J 2 bases, with 4 bases left between them. Germline CDR1 is SEHNR and CDR2 is FQNEAQ (reference sequence). The DNA of the CDR3 is TGTGCCAGCAGCTTCGGGAACTATGGCTACACCTTC. The encoded protein is CASSFGNYGYTF.

In its sample, this clonotype was seen a few times. V and J are TRBV6-5 and TRBJ2-1; D is possibly TRBD2 (7 bases). With 2 bases removed from V and 2 bases from J, the gap between germline ends came to 16 bases. The CDR3 sequence is 17 residues long. The germline gives CDR1 MNHEY, CDR2 SVGAGI. CDR3: CASSYGGGGATYNEQFF. The CDR3 bases are TGTGCCAGCAGTTACGGGGGCGGGGGAGCAACCTACAATGAGCAGTTCTTC.

In this sample, this clonotype turned up many times. CDR3 DNA: TGTGCCAGCAGCTTGCCTACCTCTGGAAACACCATATATTTT. Residues: CASSLPTSGNTIYF. V is TRBV5-5 and J is TRBJ1-3; D uncertain. The germline V gene encodes CDR1 SGHKS and CDR2 YYEKEE (reference sequence). V was clipped by 1 base and J by 0 bases, with 5 bases between them. This CDR3 has 14 amino acids.

This clonotype was detected ten times or more. The chain is built from TRBV10-2 and TRBJ2-3; perhaps TRBD2 as D (5 bases). The CDR3 totals 14 residues. In germline, CDR1 is WSHSY, CDR2 SAAADI. The V end was cut by 4 bases, the J end by 4 bases, with 12 bases between. CDR3 nucleotide sequence: TGCGCCAGCAGTGGTGAGGGATCCGCAGATACGCAGTATTTT. It specifies CASSGEGSADTQYF.

The sample holds a few counts of this clonotype. The chain couples TRBV7-9 to TRBJ2-1; D perhaps matches TRBD2 (5 bases). Between the trimmed V and J ends, which lost 1 base and 4 bases, there was a span of 11 bases. Germline assignment: CDR1 SEHNR and CDR2 FQNEAQ (reference sequence). The CDR3 loop spans 15 amino acids. This CDR3 is CASSLVMGGYNEQFF. In DNA, the CDR3 is TGTGCCAGCAGCTTAGTTATGGGCGGGTACAATGAGCAGTTCTTC.

This clonotype has only a few counts. This rearrangement joins TRBV27 to TRBJ2-7; D gene uncertain. V was clipped by 2 bases and J by 5 bases, with 10 bases between them. Per the germline V gene, CDR1 is MNHEY and CDR2 is SMNVEV (reference sequence). This CDR3 contains 13 residues. The DNA of the CDR3 is TGTGCCAGCAGTTTACGCCTAAATGACGAGCAGTACTTC. Translation gives CASSLRLNDEQYF.

This clonotype was seen many times. The chain uses TRBV10-3 and TRBJ2-7; the match to TRBD1 covers 7 bases. The CDR3 runs to 15 residues. Germline CDR1 is ENHRY and CDR2 is SYGVKD. The J segment lost 4 bases and the V segment lost 3 bases, leaving 9 bases of the junction unmatched. The CDR3 region is CAISDPGTELYEQYF. The CDR3 DNA is TGTGCCATCAGTGACCCCGGGACAGAATTATACGAGCAGTACTTC.

This clonotype has just a few counts. The chain carries TRBV5-1 and TRBJ2-7, with D hard to call. Germline-derived CDR1 and CDR2 are SGHRS and YFSETQ. The CDR3 consists of 13 residues. V was clipped by 4 bases and J by 3 bases, with 11 bases between them. CDR3 DNA: TGCGCCAGCAGCACCGAATATTACTACGAGCAGTACTTC. Its translation: CASSTEYYYEQYF. The entire variable domain, with the rest obtained from reference TRBV5-1 and TRBJ2-7, is as follows: KAGVTQTPRYLIKTRGQQVTLSCSPISGHRSVSWYQQTPGQGLQFLFEYFSETQRNKGNFPGRFSGRQFSNSRSEMNVSTLELGDSALYLCASSTEYYYEQYFGPGTRLTVT.

In this sample, this clonotype turned up many times. This rearrangement joins TRBV12-3 or TRBV12-4 to TRBJ1-5; D is undetermined. CDR3 length: 14 amino acids. V lost 6 bases, J lost 1 base, and 10 bases lay in between. The CDR3 sequence: CASRREGSNQPQHF. The CDR3 region has the DNA TGTGCCAGCAGACGGGAAGGGAGCAATCAGCCCCAGCATTTT.

The chain has TRBV2 and TRBJ2-7, with D tentatively TRBD1 or TRBD2 (5 bases each). Trimming left V 6 bases short and J 1 base short, with 10 bases between. CDR1 is SNHLY, CDR2 FYNNEI, per germline. This CDR3 has 13 residues. The CDR3 bases are TGTGCCAGCAGGGGACCGAATTCCTACGAGCAGTACTTC. Its translation is CASRGPNSYEQYF.

The rearrangement links TRBV5-1 to TRBJ1-1, with a weak D call TRBD1 (5 bases). This CDR3 contains 15 residues. From germline, CDR1 is SGHRS and CDR2 YFSETQ. Trimming shortened V by 3 bases and J by 3 bases, and 15 bases separated the two germline ends. The CDR3 sequence is CASSWGDEAYTEAFF. The DNA for the CDR3 is TGCGCCAGCAGCTGGGGGGACGAGGCCTACACTGAAGCTTTCTTT. Full variable domain (rest looked up from reference TRBV5-1 and TRBJ1-1): KAGVTQTPRYLIKTRGQQVTLSCSPISGHRSVSWYQQTPGQGLQFLFEYFSETQRNKGNFPGRFSGRQFSNSRSEMNVSTLELGDSALYLCASSWGDEAYTEAFFGQGTRLTVV.

This clonotype has just a few counts. This chain uses TRBV12-3 or TRBV12-4 with TRBJ1-2, with D maybe TRBD1 (5 bases). The CDR3 has 14 residues. V lost 4 bases to trimming and J lost 8 bases, with 17 bases between them. This CDR3 is CASSYSGLIGGYTF. The CDR3 DNA sequence: TGTGCCAGCAGTTATTCAGGGTTGATTGGGGGCTACACCTTC.

The rearrangement uses TRBV10-1 and TRBJ2-7; D perhaps matches TRBD2 (5 bases). The V gene's germline CDR1 is WNHNN and CDR2 SYGVQD (reference sequence). The CDR3 runs 14 residues. V lost 2 bases and J lost 2, with 10 bases in between. This CDR3 is CASSETTGTYEQYF. DNA of the CDR3: TGCGCCAGCAGTGAGACGACGGGGACCTACGAGCAGTACTTC.

This clonotype was recorded a few times. This chain connects TRBV9 to TRBJ1-3, with 10 positions matching TRBD1. Germline V lookup: CDR1 SGDLS, CDR2 YYNGEE. The CDR3 contains 15 residues. With 3 bases clipped from V and 7 bases from J, the junction kept 7 bases outside the gene matches. The CDR3 reads CASSGVRDRGNTIYF. CDR3 bases: TGTGCCAGCAGCGGAGTAAGGGACAGGGGCAACACCATATATTTT.